These 27 T cell receptor beta chains were sequenced from one sample in a study of T cells in narcolepsy (dated by TCRdb to 2017 to 2018). To prepare the library, the immunoSEQ multiplex PCR assay was applied. TCRdb stores this immuneACCESS table with in-frame sequences only. Part of the clones is absent; in the studies checked, under half of the shortfall reflects unresolved V genes, and no reason is known for the rest. In all, the sample holds 30,000 or so clones, and around four fifths of those were seen once. The biggest ten clones account for approximately 0.91% of the sample. The source material was CD45RA- memory CD4+ T cells from PBMCs. In light of the paper, this sample's cell subset or site label describes: memory T cells sorted ex vivo from peripheral blood. The receptors were gathered from a human donor with narcolepsy.

This clone was seen a single time. The chain carries TRBV4-1 and TRBJ2-1; 13 bases line up with TRBD2. Germline V gene lookup returns CDR1 MGHRA and CDR2 YSYEKL. V trimming: 0 bases; J trimming: 9 bases; junction bases outside the gene matches: 8. This CDR3 region has 17 residues. CDR3 protein: CASSQDPGTSGVGEQFF. CDR3 nucleotides: TGCGCCAGCAGCCAAGATCCCGGGACTAGCGGGGTAGGTGAGCAGTTCTTC.

The chain's CDR3 is CASSLPGGGRTDTQYF. DNA for the CDR3: TGTGCCAGCAGTCTCCCAGGGGGGGGTCGCACAGATACGCAGTATTTT. The chain uses TRBV28 and TRBJ2-3, with D perhaps given as TRBD1 or TRBD2 (7 bases each). V was pared by 5 bases and J by 1 base, with 16 bases between. The CDR3 consists of 16 residues. Per germline, CDR1 MDHEN and CDR2 SYDVKM.

The rearrangement joins TRBV6-6 to TRBJ2-4; D ambiguous. This CDR3 comprises 16 residues. V was cut by 5 bases and J by 0 bases, with 14 bases left in between. Per the germline V gene, CDR1 is MNHNY and CDR2 is SVGAGI (reference sequence). DNA of the CDR3: TGTGCCAGCAGTCCTGTACGGACGTTAGCCAAAAACATTCAGTACTTC. Translating gives CASSPVRTLAKNIQYF.

The rearrangement uses TRBV25-1 and TRBJ1-4; D is ambiguous. CDR3 length equals 13 residues. V was cut by 7 bases and J by 0 bases, with 6 bases left in between. Germline lookup yields CDR1 MGHDK and CDR2 SYGVNS. The CDR3 bases are TGTGCCAGCAAGGATGCAACTAATGAAAAACTGTTTTTT. Protein product: CASKDATNEKLFF.

This rearrangement joins TRBV5-1 to TRBJ1-4, with unresolved D. The CDR3 runs to 17 residues. Germline CDR1 SGHRS, CDR2 YFSETQ. The V and J ends lost 3 bases and 3 bases respectively, with 18 bases between them. As DNA, the CDR3 is TGCGCCAGCAGCTCCTCTAACATTGCAACTTCTAATGAAAAACTGTTTTTT. Translated, it gives CASSSSNIATSNEKLFF.

The chain combines TRBV7-8 with TRBJ2-7; D may be TRBD2 (5 bases). Germline V gene sequence: CDR1 SGHVS, CDR2 FQNEAQ. The CDR3 covers 15 residues. Between the trimmed V and J ends, which lost 1 base and 3 bases, there was a span of 13 bases. The CDR3 sequence is CASSLGTGLLYEQYF. Here the CDR3 DNA reads TGTGCCAGCAGCTTAGGGACGGGGTTACTCTACGAGCAGTACTTC.

V gene TRBV5-4 combines with J gene TRBJ1-1, with D unresolved. Germline loops: CDR1 SGHNT, CDR2 YYREEE (reference sequence). The CDR3 loop spans 15 amino acids. Trimming removed 0 bases at V and 1 base at J, with 10 bases between. This chain's CDR3 is CASSLVSLENTEAFF. For the CDR3, the DNA is TGTGCCAGCAGCTTGGTCAGCCTAGAGAACACTGAAGCTTTCTTT.

About this clone: This sample also contains other DNA sequences that code for the same CDR3. V and J are TRBV5-4 and TRBJ2-5; TRBD2 aligns across 13 bases. Losses at the gene ends were 4 bases for V and 5 bases for J; bases not matched to a gene: 11. Germline V gives CDR1 SGHNT, CDR2 YYREEE (reference sequence). The CDR3 sequence is 17 residues long. The CDR3 bases are TGTGCCAGCAGCGGCGGACTAGCGGGGGCCATCGGCGAGACCCAGTACTTC. Its protein is CASSGGLAGAIGETQYF.

The chain recombines TRBV7-2 with TRBJ2-7; no clear D. From germline, CDR1 is SGHTA and CDR2 FQGNSA. The CDR3 is made up of 11 amino acids. Trimming removed 4 bases from V and 3 bases from J, with 4 bases in between. The CDR3, as DNA: TGTGCCAGCAGCTACCTCTACGAGCAGTACTTC. Protein product: CASSYLYEQYF. The full variable domain, with the rest looked up from reference TRBV7-2 and TRBJ2-7, is GAGVSQSPSNKVTEKGKDVELRCDPISGHTALYWYRQSLGQGLEFLIYFQGNSAPDKSGLPSDRFSAERTGGSVSTLTIQRTQQEDSAVYLCASSYLYEQYFGPGTRLTVT.

J is TRBJ1-6 and V is TRBV6-6, with TRBD1 matching 8 bases. The CDR3 runs 15 residues. The ends lost 4 bases at V and 9 bases at J; junction bases unmatched: 8. Germline assignment: CDR1 MNHNY and CDR2 SVGAGI (reference sequence). The CDR3 region has the DNA TGTGCCAGCAGTTCCCCGACAGGGGAGTCTTCACCCCTCCACTTT. It translates to CASSSPTGESSPLHF.

This chain links TRBV5-1 with TRBJ1-6, with a possible D match to TRBD1 (5 bases). Trimming took off 0 bases at V and 9 bases at J, with 13 bases between the two ends. The CDR3 spans 15 residues. CDR1 is SGHRS and CDR2 is YFSETQ in the germline V gene. The CDR3, as DNA: TGCGCCAGCAGCTTGGGGCAGGGCTCTTCTTCACCCCTCCACTTT. Its translation is CASSLGQGSSSPLHF.

This clone has only one observation. V usage is TRBV18 and J usage is TRBJ2-3, with D tentatively TRBD2 (6 bases). Germline V gene data show CDR1 as KGHSH and CDR2 as LQKENI. The CDR3 runs to 15 residues. Trimming pared 6 bases from V and 2 bases from J, leaving 15 bases between. The DNA for the CDR3 is TGTGCCAGCTCCCTCCGGGGCGGGGTCACAGATACGCAGTATTTT. Translated, it gives CASSLRGGVTDTQYF.

The genes are TRBV6-1 and TRBJ2-5, with D maybe TRBD2 (6 bases). The V gene lost 5 bases and the J gene lost 1 base, with 14 bases spanning the gap. The CDR3 sequence is 15 residues long. Germline lookup yields CDR1 MNHNS and CDR2 SASEGT. DNA for the CDR3: TGTGCCAGCAGTACCTTTCGGGGGACCCAAGAGACCCAGTACTTC. This gives the protein CASSTFRGTQETQYF.

The chain is built from TRBV5-6 and TRBJ1-2; 7 bases are a match to TRBD1. Germline lookup yields CDR1 SGHDT and CDR2 YYEEEE. The V segment lost 4 bases and the J segment 4 bases; nucleotides outside the gene matches: 10. The CDR3 length is 15 residues. CDR3 coding DNA: TGTGCCAGCAGCCCCACTGGGACAGTAATCTATGGCTACACCTTC. Encoded protein: CASSPTGTVIYGYTF.

The chain carries TRBV7-2 and TRBJ1-3; the D is unclear. This CDR3 spans 16 amino acids. CDR1 is SGHTA and CDR2 is FQGNSA in the germline V gene. V was pared by 2 bases and J by 0 bases, with 11 bases between. CDR3 bases: TGTGCCAGCAGCTTATCCCCCTGGGGCTCTGGAAACACCATATATTTT. Protein sequence: CASSLSPWGSGNTIYF.

This clone has only one observation. This rearrangement joins TRBV4-1 to TRBJ2-3; D remains ambiguous. CDR1 is MGHRA and CDR2 is YSYEKL in the germline V gene. This CDR3 comprises 13 residues. V lost 0 bases, J lost 5 bases, and 6 bases lay in between. The CDR3 coding sequence is TGCGCCAGCAGCCAAGACCCGGGAGATACGCAGTATTTT. This encodes CASSQDPGDTQYF.

The chain employs TRBV27 and TRBJ1-6; D may be TRBD1 (6 bases). CDR3 size: 20 residues. The V and J ends lost 2 bases and 0 bases respectively, with 20 bases between them. CDR1 is MNHEY, CDR2 SMNVEV, per germline (reference sequence). The DNA for the CDR3 is TGTGCCAGCAGTTTAAGGCCCCTAACAGGGTCGAGCTCCTATAATTCACCCCTCCACTTT. Its protein product is CASSLRPLTGSSSYNSPLHF.

The chain uses TRBV7-3 and TRBJ1-2; 10 positions agree with TRBD1. Germline V gene data show CDR1 as SGHTA and CDR2 as FQGTGA. Losses at the gene ends were 8 bases for V and 2 bases for J; bases not matched to a gene: 5. The CDR3 contains 14 residues. CDR3: CASAEDRGNYGYTF. DNA of the CDR3: TGTGCCAGCGCCGAGGACAGGGGGAACTATGGCTACACCTTC.

The chain links TRBV21-1 to TRBJ2-4; TRBD2, the D gene given by the table, was not confirmed from the DNA. TRBV21-1 is shown as a pseudogene. The CDR3 consists of 20 residues. CDR3 nucleotide sequence: TGTGCCAGCAGCAAAGGGACTAGGAGGGGGGGCGACCGTTTCCAAAACATTCAGTACTTC. It yields the protein CASSKGTRRGGDRFQNIQYF.

The gene calls are TRBV29-1 and TRBJ2-7; D gene uncertain. V was trimmed by 4 bases and J by 2 bases, leaving 6 bases between them. Per the germline V gene, CDR1 is SQVTM and CDR2 is ANQGSEA. The CDR3 length is 11 residues. The CDR3 nucleotides are TGCAGCGTTGGCTCAACCTACGAGCAGTACTTC. This codes for CSVGSTYEQYF.

The chain couples TRBV4-2 to TRBJ2-5; no clear D. The length of the CDR3 is 15 residues. The germline V and J ends were trimmed by 0 bases and 5 bases, with 13 bases remaining between them. Germline assignment: CDR1 LGHNA and CDR2 YNFKEQ. This CDR3 reads CASSQEMLPGETQYF. The CDR3 DNA is TGTGCCAGCAGCCAAGAGATGTTGCCGGGCGAGACCCAGTACTTC.

J is TRBJ1-1 and V is TRBV5-1, with a weak D call TRBD1 (5 bases). V was shortened by 3 bases and J by 4 bases, with 16 bases between the two germline ends. The V gene's germline CDR1 is SGHRS and CDR2 YFSETQ. CDR3 size: 15 residues. CDR3 nucleotides: TGCGCCAGCAGCTCTGGGACGGGAGGATCCACTGAAGCTTTCTTT. Protein sequence: CASSSGTGGSTEAFF.

This chain joins TRBV12-5 and TRBJ2-1; maybe TRBD2 (5 bases). The CDR3 contains 16 residues. V was trimmed by 1 base and J by 3 bases, leaving 13 bases between them. Germline V gives CDR1 LGHNT, CDR2 FRNRAP. The CDR3 nucleotides are TGTGCTAGTGGTTTGGGGAGGTCACAAGGCTACAATGAGCAGTTCTTC. It specifies CASGLGRSQGYNEQFF.

This chain joins TRBV9 and TRBJ1-2; D may be TRBD1 (5 bases). The CDR3 is made up of 13 amino acids. The V gene's germline CDR1 is SGDLS and CDR2 YYNGEE. V was cut by 4 bases and J by 7 bases, with 14 bases left in between. CDR3 nucleotide sequence: TGTGCCAGCAGCCCCCGGGGGTCGGGTGGCTACACCTTC. Protein product: CASSPRGSGGYTF.

The chain uses TRBV27 and TRBJ2-6; a weak D match, TRBD1 (5 bases). CDR3 length: 14 residues. V lost 3 bases to trimming and J lost 9 bases, with 12 bases between them. CDR1 is MNHEY and CDR2 is SMNVEV in the germline V gene (reference sequence). In DNA, the CDR3 is TGTGCCAGCAGTTTTGAGTTCCAGGGCAACGTCCTGACTTTC. This gives the protein CASSFEFQGNVLTF.

This clone has a single count. This rearrangement joins TRBV11-1 to TRBJ2-3; 10 bases map to TRBD1. J was trimmed by 3 bases and V by 5 bases; bases with no gene match: 8. The CDR3 is made up of 16 amino acids. Germline V gene data show CDR1 as SGHAT and CDR2 as FQDESV (reference sequence). In DNA, the CDR3 is TGTGCCAGCAGCCCCCGGACAGGGGGTATGACAGATACGCAGTATTTT. Protein sequence: CASSPRTGGMTDTQYF.

The V call is TRBV6-5, the J call TRBJ2-1, with TRBD1 identical over 9 bases. Germline V gene sequence: CDR1 MNHEY, CDR2 SVGAGI. The CDR3 is 15 amino acids. J was trimmed by 4 bases and V by 2 bases; bases with no gene match: 3. The CDR3 spells CASSYVGTGYNEQFF. The CDR3 bases are TGTGCCAGCAGTTACGTCGGGACAGGGTACAATGAGCAGTTCTTC.